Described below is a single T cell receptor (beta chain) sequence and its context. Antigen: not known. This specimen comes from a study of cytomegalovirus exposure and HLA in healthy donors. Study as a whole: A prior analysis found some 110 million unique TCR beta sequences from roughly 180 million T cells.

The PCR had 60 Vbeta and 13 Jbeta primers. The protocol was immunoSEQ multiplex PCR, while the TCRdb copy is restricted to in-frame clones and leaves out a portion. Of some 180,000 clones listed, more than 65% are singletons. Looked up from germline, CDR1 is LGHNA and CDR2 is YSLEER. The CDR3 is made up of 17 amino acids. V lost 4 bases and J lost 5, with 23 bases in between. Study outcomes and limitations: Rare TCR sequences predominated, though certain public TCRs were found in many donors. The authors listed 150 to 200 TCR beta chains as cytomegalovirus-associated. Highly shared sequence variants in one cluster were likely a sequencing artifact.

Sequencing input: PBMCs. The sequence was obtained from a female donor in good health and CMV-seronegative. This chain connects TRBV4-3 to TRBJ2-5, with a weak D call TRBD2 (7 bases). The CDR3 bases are TGCGCCAGCAGCCCAAAGGGGGGGGCGGCCGGGTGGGAGACCCAGTACTTC. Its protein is CASSPKGGAAGWETQYF.